A single sample gave rise to the 25 T cell receptor beta chains below, sequenced in a study of blood T cell repertoires in COVID-19. Clones were read by immunoSEQ multiplex PCR, and TCRdb kept only the in-frame ones, dropping some. The sample yields 100,000 or so clones, just under 95% seen once. The sequenced sample was peripheral blood. These receptors all come from a man aged 70-80 years with acute or convalescent COVID-19.

The genes are TRBV7-9 and TRBJ2-3, with 8 bases that match TRBD2. The CDR3 spans 16 residues. From germline, CDR1 is SEHNR and CDR2 FQNEAQ (reference sequence). Trimming cost V 2 bases and J 1 base; bases outside gene matches: 5. The CDR3 coding sequence is TGTGCCAGCAGCTTAAGCGCGGGGGGTGGCACAGATACGCAGTATTTT. As protein: CASSLSAGGGTDTQYF.

The gene calls are TRBV6-5 and TRBJ1-1, with D maybe TRBD1 (6 bases). Germline lookup yields CDR1 MNHEY and CDR2 SVGAGI. The V and J ends lost 6 bases and 6 bases respectively, with 14 bases between them. The CDR3 is made up of 13 amino acids. The CDR3 nucleotides are TGTGCCAGCAGAATCGACAGGCCCTCTGAAGCTTTCTTT. Residues: CASRIDRPSEAFF.

This clone has a single count. This chain links TRBV2 with TRBJ2-1, with a weak D call TRBD1 (5 bases). Between the trimmed V and J ends, which lost 3 bases and 11 bases, there was a span of 8 bases. This CDR3 contains 11 residues. Germline V CDR1 and CDR2: SNHLY, FYNNEI. CDR3 coding DNA: TGTGCCAGCAGTGAGGGGCCCAAGCAGTTCTTC. Its protein is CASSEGPKQFF.

This chain links TRBV13 with TRBJ2-7; 7 nucleotides match TRBD1. The CDR3 runs to 14 residues. Germline CDR1 is PRHDT and CDR2 is FYEKMQ (reference sequence). The J segment lost 6 bases and the V segment lost 4 bases, leaving 9 bases of the junction unmatched. CDR3 sequence (DNA): TGTGCCAGCAGCTCTTCCGGGACAGCCTTCGAGCAGTACTTC. Its protein is CASSSSGTAFEQYF.

The rearrangement uses TRBV7-8 and TRBJ1-4; the match to TRBD1 covers 7 bases. The CDR3 runs 13 residues. Per germline, CDR1 SGHVS and CDR2 FQNEAQ. The ends lost 5 bases at V and 5 bases at J; junction bases unmatched: 2. CDR3 in amino acids: CASSTGQNEKLFF. CDR3 coding DNA: TGTGCCAGCAGCACGGGACAGAATGAAAAACTGTTTTTT.

The V call is TRBV7-2, the J call TRBJ2-3; the match to TRBD2 covers 10 bases. V gave up 0 bases and J gave up 6 bases; unmatched junction bases: 3. The germline V gene encodes CDR1 SGHTA and CDR2 FQGNSA. CDR3 length: 15 residues. The CDR3 loop is CASSLAAGGGDTQYF. The CDR3 DNA reads as TGTGCCAGCAGCTTAGCAGCGGGAGGGGGGGATACGCAGTATTTT.

The rearrangement links TRBV28 to TRBJ2-3; 9 nucleotides align to TRBD2. Germline trimming cut 3 bases from V and 4 bases from J; bases unmatched to any gene: 5. Germline lookup yields CDR1 MDHEN and CDR2 SYDVKM. The CDR3 is 15 amino acids. The DNA of the CDR3 is TGTGCCAGCAGTTTGCCTAGCGGGACCGCAGATACGCAGTATTTT. The encoded protein is CASSLPSGTADTQYF. The full variable domain, rest sourced from reference TRBV28 and TRBJ2-3, is DVKVTQSSRYLVKRTGEKVFLECVQDMDHENMFWYRQDPGLGLRLIYFSYDVKMKEKGDIPEGYSVSREKKERFSLILESASTNQTSMYLCASSLPSGTADTQYFGPGTRLTVL.

V and J are TRBV18 and TRBJ2-2; 10 bases are a match to TRBD1. CDR3 size: 16 residues. The trim removed 3 bases at V and 7 bases at J, leaving 8 bases unmatched. Germline assignment: CDR1 KGHSH and CDR2 LQKENI. This CDR3 is CASSPPGQGSYGELFF. As DNA, the CDR3 is TGTGCCAGCTCACCCCCGGGACAGGGGTCCTACGGGGAGCTGTTTTTT.

This clone came up a few times. V is TRBV5-1 and J is TRBJ2-5; TRBD2 aligns across 12 bases. J lost 5 bases, V lost 3 bases, and 8 bases had no gene match. The germline gives CDR1 SGHRS, CDR2 YFSETQ. CDR3 size: 16 residues. Here the CDR3 reads CASSSWTSGNRETQYF. In DNA form, the CDR3 reads TGCGCCAGCAGCTCCTGGACTAGCGGGAATCGTGAGACCCAGTACTTC.

The chain links TRBV5-1 to TRBJ2-5, with 7 positions matching TRBD2. The CDR3 has 14 residues. V shed 4 bases and J 1 base; nucleotides not matched to a gene: 4. Per germline, CDR1 SGHRS and CDR2 YFSETQ. CDR3 region: CASSITSAQETQYF. The CDR3 bases are TGCGCCAGCAGCATCACTAGCGCCCAAGAGACCCAGTACTTC.

The rearrangement uses TRBV5-4 and TRBJ2-4; weak D call: TRBD2 (6 bases). The V end was cut by 6 bases, the J end by 5 bases, with 18 bases between. Germline CDR1 and CDR2: SGHNT and YYREEE (reference sequence). The CDR3 has 15 amino acids. CDR3 DNA: TGTGCCAGCACTGGGGCCGGGACTGCTCAAAACATTCAGTACTTC. Its protein product is CASTGAGTAQNIQYF. The full variable domain, completed using reference TRBV5-4 and TRBJ2-4, is ETGVTQSPTHLIKTRGQQVTLRCSSQSGHNTVSWYQQALGQGPQFIFQYYREEENGRGNFPPRFSGLQFPNYSSELNVNALELDDSALYLCASTGAGTAQNIQYFGAGTRLSVL.

The chain couples TRBV18 to TRBJ2-3; D is uncertain. The V gene lost 6 bases and the J gene lost 1 base, with 8 bases spanning the gap. Looked up from germline, CDR1 is KGHSH and CDR2 is LQKENI. The CDR3 has 13 amino acids. The CDR3 DNA sequence: TGTGCCAGCTCCCTCACACGCACAGATACGCAGTATTTT. This encodes CASSLTRTDTQYF.

V gene TRBV19 combines with J gene TRBJ2-6, with 9 bases identical to TRBD1. CDR1 and CDR2 (germline): LNHDA, SQIVND (reference sequence). The CDR3 sequence is 17 residues long. With 5 bases clipped from V and 2 bases from J, the junction kept 7 bases outside the gene matches. This chain's CDR3 is CASSLGQGWAGANVLTF. The CDR3, as DNA: TGTGCCAGTAGTTTGGGACAGGGATGGGCTGGGGCCAACGTCCTGACTTTC.

Here the CDR3 reads CASRGLAGPHEQYF. The CDR3 DNA follows: TGTGCCAGCCGTGGTCTAGCGGGACCCCACGAGCAGTACTTC. V usage is TRBV28 and J usage is TRBJ2-7, with 9 nucleotides matching TRBD2. CDR1 is MDHEN and CDR2 is SYDVKM in the germline V gene. This CDR3 is 14 amino acids long. The V and J ends lost 8 bases and 5 bases, in that order; junction bases with no gene match: 10.

The chain joins TRBV27 to TRBJ2-7; TRBD2 matches 13 bases. This CDR3 is built from 23 residues. Germline V CDR1 and CDR2: MNHEY, SMNVEV (reference sequence). After removal of 11 bases from V and 0 bases from J, the junction contained 31 bases not matched to a gene. The CDR3 region is CAGSGPGTGGTSGNPVGSYEQYF. In DNA form, the CDR3 reads TGTGCCGGTTCGGGCCCCGGGACGGGTGGGACTAGCGGGAATCCCGTGGGCTCCTACGAGCAGTACTTC.

The rearrangement links TRBV12-5 to TRBJ2-1; possibly TRBD1 for D (7 bases). The germline V gene encodes CDR1 LGHNT and CDR2 FRNRAP. CDR3 length: 14 residues. Trimming shortened V by 6 bases and J by 2 bases, and 11 bases separated the two germline ends. DNA of the CDR3: TGTGCTAGTGGGCAGGGGGGCGCCTACAATGAGCAGTTCTTC. This codes for CASGQGGAYNEQFF.

The chain's CDR3 is CASSFGTGKTAFF. In DNA, the CDR3 is TGTGCCAGCAGCTTCGGGACAGGGAAAACAGCTTTCTTT. The chain uses TRBV5-4 and TRBJ1-1; 9 nucleotides align to TRBD1. Looked up from germline, CDR1 is SGHNT and CDR2 is YYREEE (reference sequence). CDR3 length: 13 residues. Trimming took 2 bases from V and 10 from J; bases not matched to a gene: 6.

This chain uses TRBV21-1 with TRBJ2-3; the table's D call, TRBD2, has no DNA check behind it. TRBV21-1 is flagged as a pseudogene. The CDR3 is made up of 18 amino acids. CDR3 loop: CASNTGTSGRHCTDTQYF. DNA for the CDR3: TGTGCCAGCAACACCGGGACTAGCGGGAGGCATTGCACAGATACGCAGTATTTT.

About this clone: Other DNA sequences within the sample encode an identical CDR3. The rearrangement joins TRBV5-4 to TRBJ2-5; 11 bases are a match to TRBD2. V dropped 2 bases and J dropped 5; count of bases not matched to a gene: 8. The V gene's germline CDR1 is SGHNT and CDR2 YYREEE (reference sequence). The CDR3 contains 16 residues. The CDR3 DNA follows: TGTGCCAGCAGCTTTGGTGGGACTAGCGGTCAGGAGACCCAGTACTTC. This sequence encodes CASSFGGTSGQETQYF. The full variable domain, with the rest looked up from reference TRBV5-4 and TRBJ2-5, is ETGVTQSPTHLIKTRGQQVTLRCSSQSGHNTVSWYQQALGQGPQFIFQYYREEENGRGNFPPRFSGLQFPNYSSELNVNALELDDSALYLCASSFGGTSGQETQYFGPGTRLLVL.

The CDR3 reads CASSLTGGGGSNQPQHF. CDR3 DNA: TGTGCCAGCAGCTTGACAGGGGGCGGAGGTAGCAATCAGCCCCAGCATTTT. V is TRBV7-9 and J is TRBJ1-5, with 10 bases lining up with TRBD1. The V gene's germline CDR1 is SEHNR and CDR2 FQNEAQ (reference sequence). The V gene end was trimmed by 3 bases and the J gene end by 0 bases; junction bases not matched to a gene: 5. The length of the CDR3 is 17 residues.

V and J are TRBV5-1 and TRBJ2-3; D is undetermined. CDR3 length: 12 amino acids. The V gene lost 1 base and the J gene lost 8 bases, with 8 bases spanning the gap. Germline V CDR1 and CDR2: SGHRS, YFSETQ. This CDR3 is CASSLTPGTQYF. DNA of the CDR3: TGCGCCAGCAGCTTGACCCCCGGTACGCAGTATTTT.

The gene calls are TRBV6-4 and TRBJ1-2; 12 nucleotides agree with TRBD1. CDR1 is MRHNA and CDR2 is SNTAGT in the germline V gene. CDR3 length equals 18 residues. The trim removed 4 bases at V and 4 bases at J, leaving 13 bases unmatched. CDR3 coding DNA: TGTGCCAGCAGTGCCTGGGGGACAGGGGGCGCGTCCGTCTATGGCTACACCTTC. Translation gives CASSAWGTGGASVYGYTF.

This clone was counted once. This rearrangement joins TRBV3-1 (or the pseudogene TRBV3-2) to TRBJ1-2, with D uncertain. The germline V and J ends were trimmed by 4 bases and 8 bases, with 17 bases remaining between them. CDR1 is LGHDT, CDR2 YNNKEL, per germline (reference sequence). This CDR3 has 14 amino acids. CDR3 bases: TGTGCCAGCAGCCTTTTGAGCGAGGGTGGGGGCTACACCTTC. It is translated as CASSLLSEGGGYTF.

This clone was seen only once. The V and J genes are TRBV5-1 and TRBJ1-4; possibly TRBD1 for D (6 bases). The V and J ends lost 0 bases and 6 bases respectively, with 9 bases between them. The CDR3 loop spans 14 amino acids. Looked up from germline, CDR1 is SGHRS and CDR2 is YFSETQ. The CDR3 loop reads CASSLVGGDEKLFF. In nucleotides, the CDR3 is TGCGCCAGCAGCTTGGTAGGGGGTGATGAAAAACTGTTTTTT.

The rearrangement joins TRBV7-8 to TRBJ1-2; TRBD1 might be the D (5 bases). Germline V gene data show CDR1 as SGHVS and CDR2 as FQNEAQ. The CDR3 is 13 residues long. The V end was cut by 4 bases, the J end by 6 bases, with 12 bases between. This chain's CDR3 is CASSSQGRDGYTF. The CDR3 nucleotides are TGTGCCAGCAGCTCTCAGGGTCGTGATGGCTACACCTTC.